Detailed here is one T cell receptor beta chain. This clonotype was observed at least ten times. What antigen it recognizes has not been identified. No base qualities exist here, and no much larger clone lies one base off it. This sample stems from a study of post-analysis software for immune sequencing data (dated by TCRdb to 2014 to 2015). About the full investigation: Recorded disease courses included relapsing-remitting, secondary progressive and progressive-relapsing multiple sclerosis, with some patients lacking subtype annotation. Patient repertoires were compared against ten to eleven previously published healthy control repertoires from donors aged roughly 6 to 28 years. A subset of samples was prepared in parallel using single-end sample barcoding, then pooled and co-amplified after Illumina adapter ligation.

TCR beta repertoires were profiled from peripheral blood of 13 young patients with multiple sclerosis to demonstrate the VDJtools post-analysis software. The multiple sclerosis patients were children and adolescents between roughly 6 and 17 years of age. The germline V gene provides CDR1 SGHRS and CDR2 YFSETQ. The junction carries 9 bases between V and J, which are trimmed by 2 bases and 4 bases respectively. The CDR3 measures 14 amino acids from cysteine to phenylalanine. Only the CDR3 DNA stays, 42 bases, in frame from base 1. The library was prepared using PCR. Sequenced using an Illumina HiSeq 2500. Unique molecular identifiers were incorporated into TCR beta cDNA libraries to reduce PCR and sequencing biases. Every 1 to 10 million input T cells yielded approximately 500,000 cDNA molecules, meaning each molecule approximated one T cell. The patient libraries were prepared and sequenced using the same protocol as the earlier healthy control dataset. Samples belonging to the same batch were prepared together, multiplexed and sequenced on a shared HiSeq lane. Per the source publication's procedure: MIGEC was used to process the raw barcoded reads, and molecular identifier groups with only a single read were discarded before consensus assembly and CDR3 extraction. Clonotype tables were post-analysed with VDJtools, normalizing diversity by down-sampling all datasets to the smallest sample size. In repertoire overlap clustering, CDR3 amino acid sequences, but not nucleotide sequences, were matched to correct batch-related cross-sample contamination. Using fastp at Q25 and MiXCR, TCRdb reprocessed the public reads and kept productive beta chains. Records with the same CDR3 protein are collapsed into one entry carrying the most frequent genes and DNA. None of the V and J calls come from the authors' own analysis; TCRdb made them. For this sample there are about 260,000 distinct CDR3 sequences; 30% to 45% appear just once. The ten largest clones capture roughly 4.8% of the sample.

Overall study results and their limits: Direct clustering with F measure revealed strong co-clustering of samples prepared in the same batch, which led to a batch-effect correction. The control group was slightly older than the multiple sclerosis patient group. Normalized Chao1 diversity was significantly lower in multiple sclerosis patients than controls, suggesting substantial peripheral T-cell clonal expansion. Significantly higher frequencies in patients than in controls were found for several TRBV segments, including TRBV5-6, TRBV5-1 and TRBV20-1.

The chain employs TRBV5-1 and TRBJ2-2; TRBD2 is a weak D gene call, 5 bases matching. The sequence derives from a girl aged 5 to 17 with multiple sclerosis. The sample was blood. The base sequence is TGCGCCAGCAGCTTAGCGGTCGGCACCGGGGAGCTGTTTTTT. Its protein reads: CASSLAVGTGELFF. Supplemented by the reference TRBV5-1 and TRBJ2-2 proteins around the CDR3, the complete variable domain is KAGVTQTPRYLIKTRGQQVTLSCSPISGHRSVSWYQQTPGQGLQFLFEYFSETQRNKGNFPGRFSGRQFSNSRSEMNVSTLELGDSALYLCASSLAVGTGELFFGEGSRLTVL.